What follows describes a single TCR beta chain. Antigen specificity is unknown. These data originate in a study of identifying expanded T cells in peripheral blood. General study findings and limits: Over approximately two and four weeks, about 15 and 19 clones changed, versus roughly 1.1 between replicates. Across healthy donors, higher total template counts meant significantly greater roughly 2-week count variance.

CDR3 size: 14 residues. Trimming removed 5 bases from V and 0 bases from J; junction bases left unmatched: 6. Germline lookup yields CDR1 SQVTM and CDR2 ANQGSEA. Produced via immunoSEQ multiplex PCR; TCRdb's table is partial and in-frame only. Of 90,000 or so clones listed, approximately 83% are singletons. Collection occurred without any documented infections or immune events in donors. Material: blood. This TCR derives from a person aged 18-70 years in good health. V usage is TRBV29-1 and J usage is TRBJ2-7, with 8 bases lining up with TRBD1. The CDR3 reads CSVLRQGSSYEQYF. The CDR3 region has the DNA TGCAGCGTTTTGAGACAGGGGAGCTCCTACGAGCAGTACTTC.